The 23 T cell receptor beta chains in this list originate from one sample, sequenced in a study of glioma-infiltrating T cells after dendritic cell vaccination. Using immunoSEQ multiplex PCR, the repertoire was profiled, and TCRdb retains in-frame clones only, with some absent. The table records about 82,000 clones, roughly 90% of them present only once. The sequenced sample was blood, obtained before dendritic cell vaccination. The origin of the receptors is a human donor with glioblastoma.

This clone was detected once. V and J are TRBV4-1 and TRBJ2-2, with D possibly matching TRBD2 (5 bases). The V gene lost 4 bases and the J gene lost 0 bases, with 9 bases spanning the gap. The germline CDR1 and CDR2 sequences are MGHRA and YSYEKL. The CDR3 spans 15 residues. The CDR3 DNA reads TGCGCCAGCAGCCCCCGGGAATCGAACACCGGGGAGCTGTTTTTT. As protein: CASSPRESNTGELFF.

The chain employs TRBV5-1 and TRBJ2-3; 10 nucleotides agree with TRBD2. V was pared by 1 base and J by 4 bases, with 9 bases of the junction left unmatched. Germline-derived CDR1 and CDR2 are SGHRS and YFSETQ. The CDR3 is made up of 17 amino acids. CDR3 sequence reads: CASSLLASGSYPDTQYF. The CDR3, as DNA: TGCGCCAGCAGCTTGTTGGCTAGCGGGAGTTACCCAGATACGCAGTATTTT.

This clone was observed a single time. The CDR3 reads CASSPSGNVYNEQFF. DNA for the CDR3: TGCGCCAGCAGCCCTAGCGGGAACGTCTACAATGAGCAGTTCTTC. The chain employs TRBV4-1 and TRBJ2-1; 9 nucleotides line up with TRBD2. Germline lookup yields CDR1 MGHRA and CDR2 YSYEKL. The CDR3 contains 15 residues. V was pared by 4 bases and J by 3 bases, with 4 bases of the junction left unmatched.

The V and J genes are TRBV7-9 and TRBJ1-3; no clear D. Trimming took off 6 bases at V and 0 bases at J, with 9 bases between the two ends. The CDR3 contains 14 residues. The germline V gene has CDR1 SEHNR and CDR2 FQNEAQ (reference sequence). DNA of the CDR3: TGTGCCAGCAGACTACTGAGCTCTGGAAACACCATATATTTT. This gives the protein CASRLLSSGNTIYF.

The chain has TRBV7-4 and TRBJ2-5; the match to TRBD2 covers 13 bases. Germline V gives CDR1 SGHVT, CDR2 SQSDAQ. The junction had 8 bases not matched to a gene; V was cut back by 5 bases and J by 2 bases. The CDR3 is 17 residues long. CDR3 coding DNA: TGTGCCAGCAGCACCCCTCCGGGACTAGCGGGACAAGAGACCCAGTACTTC. It translates to CASSTPPGLAGQETQYF.

The chain uses TRBV10-3 and TRBJ2-5; 11 bases map to TRBD2. V was clipped by 0 bases and J by 3 bases; unmatched bases: 0. The CDR3 sequence is 15 residues long. Germline-derived CDR1 and CDR2 are ENHRY and SYGVKD. DNA of the CDR3: TGTGCCATCAGTGAGTCGACTAGCGGGGAAGAGACCCAGTACTTC. Encoded protein: CAISESTSGEETQYF.

V and J are TRBV9 and TRBJ2-2; a possible D gene is TRBD1 (5 bases). V shed 4 bases and J shed 4 bases, with 11 bases lying between them. The CDR3 has 14 amino acids. Looked up from germline, CDR1 is SGDLS and CDR2 is YYNGEE. The CDR3 DNA reads as TGTGCCAGCAGCTTCTCCGACAGCACCGGGGAGCTGTTTTTT. This codes for CASSFSDSTGELFF. Variable domain in full (rest from reference TRBV9 and TRBJ2-2): DSGVTQTPKHLITATGQRVTLRCSPRSGDLSVYWYQQSLDQGLQFLIQYYNGEERAKGNILERFSAQQFPDLHSELNLSSLELGDSALYFCASSFSDSTGELFFGEGSRLTVL.

Comments on this clone: Other DNA sequences in this specimen translate into the identical CDR3. The rearrangement joins TRBV27 to TRBJ2-3, with a tentative D call TRBD1 (6 bases). CDR3 length equals 15 residues. The germline V gene has CDR1 MNHEY and CDR2 SMNVEV (reference sequence). The V gene lost 3 bases and the J gene lost 4 bases, with 14 bases spanning the gap. The CDR3 DNA follows: TGTGCCAGCAGTTTCTCAAGACAGGTCCCAGATACGCAGTATTTT. The encoded protein is CASSFSRQVPDTQYF.

V usage is TRBV7-9 and J usage is TRBJ2-3; D possibly corresponds to TRBD2 (7 bases). Looked up from germline, CDR1 is SEHNR and CDR2 is FQNEAQ (reference sequence). The CDR3 consists of 16 residues. With 6 bases removed from V and 2 bases from J, the gap between germline ends came to 18 bases. CDR3 residues: CASSDRGGLNTDTQYF. The DNA of the CDR3 is TGTGCCAGCAGTGATAGGGGGGGCCTTAACACAGATACGCAGTATTTT.

The chain carries TRBV7-2 and TRBJ1-2, with unresolved D. Germline CDR1 and CDR2: SGHTA and FQGNSA. There are 15 residues in the CDR3. Trimming left V 4 bases short and J 8 bases short, with 20 bases between. CDR3 protein: CASSSPVGTPRGYTF. The CDR3 DNA is TGTGCCAGCAGCTCACCTGTTGGTACCCCTAGAGGCTACACCTTC.

V usage is TRBV9 and J usage is TRBJ2-7; 9 bases are a match to TRBD1. The CDR3 has 16 residues. The V gene's germline CDR1 is SGDLS and CDR2 YYNGEE. J gave up 6 bases and V 0 bases, and 10 bases lay outside the gene matches. This CDR3 reads CASSVARGQGISEQYF. CDR3 in DNA: TGTGCCAGCAGCGTAGCTAGGGGACAGGGAATTTCCGAGCAGTACTTC.

The chain has TRBV5-8 and TRBJ1-5; D possibly corresponds to TRBD1 (6 bases). V was shortened by 4 bases and J by 3 bases, with 17 bases between the two germline ends. The CDR3 length is 16 residues. Germline CDR1 is SGHTS and CDR2 is YDEGEE. CDR3 bases: TGTGCCAGCAGCCCCCCACCCGGACAGTTCAATCAGCCCCAGCATTTT. Translated, it gives CASSPPPGQFNQPQHF.

The V and J genes are TRBV6-1 and TRBJ1-1; D not resolved. The CDR3 sequence is 14 residues long. The V end was cut by 9 bases, the J end by 0 bases, with 14 bases between. CDR1 is MNHNS, CDR2 SASEGT, per germline. The CDR3 region is CASIPSGMNTEAFF. In DNA form, the CDR3 reads TGTGCCAGTATTCCTAGTGGAATGAACACTGAAGCTTTCTTT.

CDR3 loop: CASSWGQGVYNEQFF. DNA for the CDR3: TGTGCCAGCAGCTGGGGACAGGGGGTCTACAATGAGCAGTTCTTC. The gene calls are TRBV5-6 and TRBJ2-1, with 11 bases lining up with TRBD1. The CDR3 is 15 residues long. The junction had 2 bases not matched to a gene; V was cut back by 3 bases and J by 3 bases. Germline assignment: CDR1 SGHDT and CDR2 YYEEEE.

This clone was seen a single time. The chain recombines TRBV14 with TRBJ1-2; 9 bases agree with TRBD1. Germline lookup yields CDR1 SGHDN and CDR2 FVKESK. The CDR3 extends over 14 amino acids. V was clipped by 4 bases and J by 8 bases; unmatched bases: 8. CDR3 DNA sequence: TGTGCCAGCAGCCGAGTACAGGGGGCGCAAGGCTACACCTTC. Amino acid sequence: CASSRVQGAQGYTF.

The chain combines TRBV7-2 with TRBJ2-5; TRBD1 matches 9 bases. V was pared by 4 bases and J by 4 bases, with 7 bases of the junction left unmatched. The germline V gene encodes CDR1 SGHTA and CDR2 FQGNSA. The CDR3 spans 15 residues. Here the CDR3 DNA reads TGTGCCAGCAGCTCGGACAGGGGTAGTCTAGAGACCCAGTACTTC. It yields the protein CASSSDRGSLETQYF. Filled out from reference TRBV7-2 and TRBJ2-5, the complete variable domain reads GAGVSQSPSNKVTEKGKDVELRCDPISGHTALYWYRQSLGQGLEFLIYFQGNSAPDKSGLPSDRFSAERTGGSVSTLTIQRTQQEDSAVYLCASSSDRGSLETQYFGPGTRLLVL.

This chain uses TRBV29-1 with TRBJ1-1; unclear D gene. CDR3 length: 13 amino acids. In germline, CDR1 is SQVTM, CDR2 ANQGSEA. V gave up 3 bases and J gave up 5 bases, with 13 bases separating them. DNA for the CDR3: TGCAGCGTTGACCCGGGAATGAGGACTGAAGCTTTCTTT. Translation: CSVDPGMRTEAFF.

V gene TRBV7-6 combines with J gene TRBJ2-7, with 7 nucleotides matching TRBD2. V gave up 5 bases and J gave up 3 bases; unmatched junction bases: 10. The germline CDR1 and CDR2 sequences are SGHVS and FNYEAQ. This CDR3 has 15 amino acids. CDR3 residues: CASSPLAEHIYEQYF. The CDR3 DNA sequence: TGTGCCAGCAGCCCCCTAGCGGAGCACATCTACGAGCAGTACTTC.

The genes are TRBV10-1 and TRBJ1-1; unclear D gene. This CDR3 has 15 amino acids. The germline gives CDR1 WNHNN, CDR2 SYGVQD (reference sequence). Trimming shortened V by 0 bases and J by 3 bases, and 11 bases separated the two germline ends. The CDR3, as DNA: TGCGCCAGCAGTGAGTCGACGGCGGCCTACACTGAAGCTTTCTTT. Its protein product is CASSESTAAYTEAFF.

The gene calls are TRBV10-1 and TRBJ2-1; a possible D gene is TRBD2 (6 bases). The germline V gene has CDR1 WNHNN and CDR2 SYGVQD (reference sequence). The CDR3 is made up of 15 amino acids. Trimming stripped 6 bases from V and 0 bases from J, with 12 bases between. CDR3 sequence: CASSGGPGSYNEQFF. CDR3 in DNA: TGCGCCAGCAGCGGGGGACCCGGCTCCTACAATGAGCAGTTCTTC.

This clone was picked up one time. The chain uses TRBV25-1 and TRBJ1-1; possibly TRBD1 for D (5 bases). V lost 7 bases and J lost 0, with 15 bases in between. The length of the CDR3 is 15 residues. The germline V gene encodes CDR1 MGHDK and CDR2 SYGVNS. CDR3 sequence (DNA): TGTGCCAGCAAACCTTTGGGGGGGATGAACACTGAAGCTTTCTTT. It is translated as CASKPLGGMNTEAFF.

The rearrangement links TRBV4-2 to TRBJ2-6; D is possibly TRBD1 (6 bases). The CDR3 runs to 16 residues. Looked up from germline, CDR1 is LGHNA and CDR2 is YNFKEQ. V was trimmed by 4 bases and J by 2 bases, leaving 12 bases between them. CDR3 in DNA: TGTGCCAGCAGCCGAGATCAGGGGACTGGGGCCAACGTCCTGACTTTC. Its translation is CASSRDQGTGANVLTF.

The chain links TRBV21-1 to TRBJ2-3; TRBD2, as called in the table, went unchecked against the DNA. TRBV21-1 is flagged as a pseudogene. CDR3 length equals 13 residues. The CDR3 is CASSKPFTDTQYF. In DNA form, the CDR3 reads TGTGCCAGCAGCAAACCCTTCACAGATACGCAGTATTTT.